The source of this T cell receptor (beta chain) is a study of cytomegalovirus exposure and HLA in healthy donors. Assay used: immunoSEQ multiplex PCR; TCRdb lists only in-frame clones, some missing. The sample contains 140,000 to 150,000 clones, 94% of which appear only once. As to this clone: No antigen is known for it.

Study-level results: The tendency of first-cohort TCR clusters to co-occur in the approximately 110 validation repertoires was identified by a subsequent analysis. Confirmation in vitro established that a few CMV-associated chains were specific for CMV antigens.

The V end lost 6 bases, the J end lost 5 bases, and 17 bases lay between the germline ends. This CDR3 has 14 amino acids. Germline V gene sequence: CDR1 SGHNT, CDR2 YYREEE (reference sequence). The sample taken for sequencing was PBMCs. V gene TRBV5-4 combines with J gene TRBJ2-5; weak D call: TRBD2 (6 bases). The receptor's source is a man aged 18 to 29 in good health and CMV-seropositive. For the CDR3, the DNA is TGTGCCAGCACCGTATCCACTAGCATCGAGACCCAGTACTTC. Protein sequence: CASTVSTSIETQYF.